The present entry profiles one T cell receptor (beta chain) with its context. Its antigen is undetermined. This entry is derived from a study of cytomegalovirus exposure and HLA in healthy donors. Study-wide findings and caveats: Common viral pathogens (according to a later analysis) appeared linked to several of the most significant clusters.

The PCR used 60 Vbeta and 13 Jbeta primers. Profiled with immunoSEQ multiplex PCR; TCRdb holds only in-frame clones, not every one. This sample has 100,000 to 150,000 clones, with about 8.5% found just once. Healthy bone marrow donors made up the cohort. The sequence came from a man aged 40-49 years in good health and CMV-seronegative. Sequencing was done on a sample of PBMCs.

DNA for the CDR3: TGTGCCATCCGAGGCGGGGGAGGTTCACCCCTCCACTTT. This encodes CAIRGGGGSPLHF. This rearrangement joins TRBV27 to TRBJ1-6; a weak D match, TRBD1 (5 bases). Trimming stripped 10 bases from V and 9 bases from J, with 16 bases between. The CDR3 sequence is 13 residues long. Germline V gene lookup returns CDR1 MNHEY and CDR2 SMNVEV (reference sequence).